A single sample is the source of the 20 T cell receptor beta chains below, sequenced in a study of shared clonotypes between healthy human individuals. Naive CD8 cells were CD45RO-negative, positively selected for CCR7, excluding terminally differentiated effector memory CD45RA+ cells. The assay was immunoSEQ multiplex PCR, and TCRdb's table has in-frame clones only and misses some. The sample records roughly 590,000 clones, nearly 97% being singletons. The specimen sequenced was naive CD8+ T cells sorted from blood. The receptors derive from a woman between 25 and 40 years old in good health.

This chain links TRBV15 with TRBJ2-6; D unresolved. In germline, CDR1 is LNHNV, CDR2 YYDKDF (reference sequence). The CDR3 spans 17 residues. Trimming stripped 7 bases from V and 0 bases from J, with 16 bases between. The CDR3 sequence is CATKGRPTLSGANVLTF. The CDR3 bases are TGTGCCACCAAGGGCAGACCTACACTCTCTGGGGCCAACGTCCTGACTTTC.

The chain uses TRBV27 and TRBJ1-4; the D is unclear. This CDR3 spans 14 amino acids. The ends were cut back, 4 bases at V and 3 bases at J, with 9 bases in the middle. Germline CDR1 is MNHEY and CDR2 is SMNVEV (reference sequence). The CDR3 bases are TGTGCCAGCAGTTGGCAGAGCCCTAATGAAAAACTGTTTTTT. Residues: CASSWQSPNEKLFF.

The chain employs TRBV10-3 and TRBJ1-2; 8 bases are shared with TRBD1. Germline CDR1 ENHRY, CDR2 SYGVKD. The CDR3 is made up of 15 amino acids. V lost 10 bases to trimming and J lost 7 bases; unmatched junction nucleotides: 17. The CDR3 sequence: CARREGTGPFRGYTF. The CDR3 DNA reads as TGTGCCAGGAGGGAGGGGACAGGACCCTTCCGTGGCTACACCTTC.

The chain employs TRBV7-2 and TRBJ2-7; D gene unclear. The CDR3 covers 15 residues. Germline V lookup: CDR1 SGHTA, CDR2 FQGNSA. Trimming took 1 base from V and 0 from J, leaving 10 bases between them. Here the CDR3 reads CASSLGLPSSYEQYF. In DNA form, the CDR3 reads TGTGCCAGCAGCTTAGGCCTTCCGAGCTCCTACGAGCAGTACTTC.

The chain uses TRBV4-1 and TRBJ1-4; D might be TRBD1 (5 bases). In germline, CDR1 is MGHRA, CDR2 YSYEKL. This CDR3 has 15 residues. Trimming took 4 bases from V and 2 from J, leaving 11 bases between them. The CDR3 DNA is TGCGCCAGCAGCCTAACGGGGGGTACTAATGAAAAACTGTTTTTT. It encodes CASSLTGGTNEKLFF.

V gene TRBV10-3 combines with J gene TRBJ2-5; D may be TRBD2 (6 bases). The CDR3 spans 17 residues. V lost 3 bases and J lost 3, with 20 bases in between. The germline V gene encodes CDR1 ENHRY and CDR2 SYGVKD. CDR3: CAISDFLAPQNKETQYF. The CDR3 coding sequence is TGTGCCATCAGTGACTTTCTAGCGCCACAGAACAAAGAGACCCAGTACTTC.

This clone was seen only once. This chain connects TRBV5-4 to TRBJ2-3; perhaps TRBD2 as D (7 bases). The CDR3 length is 17 residues. Trimming took 2 bases from V and 3 from J, leaving 19 bases between them. In germline, CDR1 is SGHNT, CDR2 YYREEE (reference sequence). The CDR3 nucleotides read TGTGCCAGCAGCTTCGGAGTTGGGAGGGGGGGGACAGATACGCAGTATTTT. Translated: CASSFGVGRGGTDTQYF.

V gene TRBV28 combines with J gene TRBJ2-5, with 10 bases fitting TRBD2. Per germline, CDR1 MDHEN and CDR2 SYDVKM. The V and J ends lost 10 bases and 4 bases, in that order; junction bases with no gene match: 12. CDR3 length: 15 amino acids. DNA of the CDR3: TGTGCCACCCGACTAGCGGGCCTCCCTGGAGAGACCCAGTACTTC. Amino acid sequence: CATRLAGLPGETQYF.

The genes are TRBV27 and TRBJ2-7; a weak D match, TRBD2 (6 bases). Germline V CDR1 and CDR2: MNHEY, SMNVEV (reference sequence). There are 14 residues in the CDR3. The V and J ends lost 6 bases and 2 bases respectively, with 14 bases between them. Written as DNA, the CDR3 is TGTGCCAGCAGCCTAAGGGACTTCACCTACGAGCAGTACTTC. Encoded protein: CASSLRDFTYEQYF.

The chain employs TRBV5-4 and TRBJ2-6; D call uncertain. Between the trimmed V and J ends, which lost 2 bases and 2 bases, there was a span of 2 bases. The CDR3 is made up of 13 amino acids. Germline V gene data show CDR1 as SGHNT and CDR2 as YYREEE (reference sequence). The CDR3: CASSFTGANVLTF. CDR3 bases: TGTGCCAGCAGCTTTACTGGGGCCAACGTCCTGACTTTC.

The CDR3 bases are TGTGCCAGCAGTTACTCGGCAGGGACCTGGGAGCAGTACTTC. It specifies CASSYSAGTWEQYF. This chain connects TRBV6-5 to TRBJ2-7; D tentatively reads TRBD1 or TRBD2 (5 bases each). V lost 0 bases and J lost 7, with 13 bases in between. Germline loops: CDR1 MNHEY, CDR2 SVGAGI. The CDR3 contains 14 residues.

This clone was observed once. This CDR3 is CASSQEGGGSNQPQHF. Here the CDR3 DNA reads TGCGCCAGCAGCCAAGAGGGAGGGGGCAGCAATCAGCCCCAGCATTTT. This chain connects TRBV4-1 to TRBJ1-5; 7 bases are a match to TRBD1. The CDR3 consists of 16 residues. Germline V gives CDR1 MGHRA, CDR2 YSYEKL. Germline trimming cut 0 bases from V and 1 base from J; bases unmatched to any gene: 3.

The rearrangement uses TRBV5-1 and TRBJ1-2; TRBD1 matches 9 bases. Germline-derived CDR1 and CDR2 are SGHRS and YFSETQ. Losses at the gene ends were 1 base for V and 3 bases for J; bases not matched to a gene: 10. The CDR3 extends over 17 amino acids. Here the CDR3 DNA reads TGCGCCAGCAGCTTGATGGACAGGGGAAGTGGCGACTATGGCTACACCTTC. Its protein is CASSLMDRGSGDYGYTF.

The V call is TRBV27, the J call TRBJ2-7, with D unclear. The CDR3 totals 14 residues. The V and J ends lost 5 bases and 7 bases respectively, with 18 bases between them. Germline V gives CDR1 MNHEY, CDR2 SMNVEV (reference sequence). The CDR3 is CASSLNSVWREQYF. The CDR3 nucleotides are TGTGCCAGCAGTCTCAATTCGGTCTGGCGGGAGCAGTACTTC.

J is TRBJ2-7 and V is TRBV28; 9 bases map to TRBD2. V was clipped by 2 bases and J by 3 bases; unmatched bases: 17. CDR1 is MDHEN and CDR2 is SYDVKM in the germline V gene. The CDR3 contains 19 residues. The CDR3 nucleotides are TGTGCCAGCAGTTTAGGGCTCAATGATGAGACTAGCGGTTACTACGAGCAGTACTTC. Translating gives CASSLGLNDETSGYYEQYF.

This clone was recorded a few times. The J gene is TRBJ1-2, the V gene TRBV9; TRBD1 agrees at 7 bases. Germline loops: CDR1 SGDLS, CDR2 YYNGEE. V lost 0 bases and J lost 2; bases outside the gene matches: 4. The CDR3 is 15 residues long. The CDR3 here is CASSVATGENYGYTF. For the CDR3, the DNA is TGTGCCAGCAGCGTAGCTACAGGGGAGAACTATGGCTACACCTTC.

The J gene is TRBJ2-2, the V gene TRBV28; D may be TRBD2 (5 bases). The ends were cut back, 5 bases at V and 1 base at J, with 8 bases in the middle. CDR3 size: 14 residues. Germline V gives CDR1 MDHEN, CDR2 SYDVKM. CDR3 protein: CASSHSGNTGELFF. CDR3 coding DNA: TGTGCCAGCAGTCACAGCGGGAACACCGGGGAGCTGTTTTTT.

The chain is built from TRBV7-6 and TRBJ2-7, with D possibly TRBD2 on 6 matching bases. V gave up 4 bases and J gave up 5 bases, with 6 bases separating them. This CDR3 spans 11 amino acids. Looked up from germline, CDR1 is SGHVS and CDR2 is FNYEAQ. For the CDR3, the DNA is TGTGCCAGCAGCTCTAGCGACGAGCAGTACTTC. It translates to CASSSSDEQYF.

This CDR3 is CASSRRQSTNEKLFF. The CDR3 DNA reads TGTGCCAGCAGTCGAAGACAGAGTACTAATGAAAAACTGTTTTTT. The chain employs TRBV27 and TRBJ1-4, with TRBD1 as a possible D gene (5 bases). CDR3 length equals 15 residues. Germline V gene sequence: CDR1 MNHEY, CDR2 SMNVEV (reference sequence). V was pared by 5 bases and J by 2 bases, with 12 bases between.

The rearrangement joins TRBV9 to TRBJ1-5; tentative D call: TRBD1 (5 bases). Trimming took 2 bases from V and 6 from J, leaving 12 bases between them. CDR1 is SGDLS, CDR2 YYNGEE, per germline. This CDR3 has 14 residues. CDR3 protein: CASSVDGGGQPQHF. DNA of the CDR3: TGTGCCAGCAGCGTTGACGGGGGGGGTCAGCCCCAGCATTTT. The whole variable domain, filled in from reference TRBV9 and TRBJ1-5, reads DSGVTQTPKHLITATGQRVTLRCSPRSGDLSVYWYQQSLDQGLQFLIQYYNGEERAKGNILERFSAQQFPDLHSELNLSSLELGDSALYFCASSVDGGGQPQHFGDGTRLSIL.